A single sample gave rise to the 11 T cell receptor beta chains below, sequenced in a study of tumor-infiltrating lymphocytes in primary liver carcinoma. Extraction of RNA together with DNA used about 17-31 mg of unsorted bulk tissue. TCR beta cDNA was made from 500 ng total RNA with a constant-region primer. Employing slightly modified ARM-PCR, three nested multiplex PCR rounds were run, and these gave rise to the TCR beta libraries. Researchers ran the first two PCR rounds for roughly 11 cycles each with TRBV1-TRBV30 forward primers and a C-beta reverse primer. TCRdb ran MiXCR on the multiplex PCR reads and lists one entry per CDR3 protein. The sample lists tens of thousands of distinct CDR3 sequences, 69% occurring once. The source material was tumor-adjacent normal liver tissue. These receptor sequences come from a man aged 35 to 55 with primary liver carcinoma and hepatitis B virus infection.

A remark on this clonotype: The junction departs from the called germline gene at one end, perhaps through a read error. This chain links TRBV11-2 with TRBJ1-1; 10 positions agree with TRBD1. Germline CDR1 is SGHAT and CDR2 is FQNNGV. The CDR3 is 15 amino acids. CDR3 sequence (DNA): TGTGCCAGCAGCTGGGACAGGGGTTTGTACACTCAAGCTTTCTTT. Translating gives CASSWDRGLYTQAFF.

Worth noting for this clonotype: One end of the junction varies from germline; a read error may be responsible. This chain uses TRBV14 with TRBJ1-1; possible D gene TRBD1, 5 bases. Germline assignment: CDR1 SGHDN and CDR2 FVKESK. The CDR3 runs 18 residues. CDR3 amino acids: CASNQDPRFSLGPAEAFF. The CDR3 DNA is TGTGCCAGCAACCAAGATCCTCGGTTCTCCTTGGGACCAGCTGAAGCTTTCTTT.

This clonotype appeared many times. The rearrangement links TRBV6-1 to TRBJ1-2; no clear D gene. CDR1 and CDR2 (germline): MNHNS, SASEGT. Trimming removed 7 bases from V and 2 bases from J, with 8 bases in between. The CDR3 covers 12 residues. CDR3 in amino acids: CASTQDNYGYTF. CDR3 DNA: TGTGCCAGCACCCAGGACAACTATGGCTACACCTTC.

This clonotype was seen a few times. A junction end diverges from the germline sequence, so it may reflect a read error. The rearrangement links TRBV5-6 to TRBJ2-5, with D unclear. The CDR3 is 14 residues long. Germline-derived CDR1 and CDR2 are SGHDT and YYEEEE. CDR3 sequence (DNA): TGTACCAGCAGCTTGTACGAGGATGGGGAGACCCAGTACTTC. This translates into CTSSLYEDGETQYF.

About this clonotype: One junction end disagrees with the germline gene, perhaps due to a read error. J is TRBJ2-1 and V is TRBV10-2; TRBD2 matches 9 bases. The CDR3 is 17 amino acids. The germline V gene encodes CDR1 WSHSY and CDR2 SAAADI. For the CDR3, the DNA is TGCGCCAGCAGCGATCTAGCGGGATGGAGGTTCTACAGTGAGCAGTTCTTC. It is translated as CASSDLAGWRFYSEQFF.

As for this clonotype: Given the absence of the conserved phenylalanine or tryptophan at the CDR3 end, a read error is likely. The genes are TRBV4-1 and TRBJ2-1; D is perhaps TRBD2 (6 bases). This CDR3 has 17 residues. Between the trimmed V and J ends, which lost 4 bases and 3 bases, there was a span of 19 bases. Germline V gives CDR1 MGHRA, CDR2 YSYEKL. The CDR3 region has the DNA TGCGCCAGCAGCCGGGGCTTAGCGGAAAGCTTCTACAATGAGCAGTTCATC. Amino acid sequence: CASSRGLAESFYNEQFI.

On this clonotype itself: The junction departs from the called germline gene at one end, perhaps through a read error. The CDR3 is CASNVGVVGYYNDQSF. The CDR3, as DNA: TGTGCCAGCAACGTGGGTGTGGTGGGATACTACAATGACCAGTCCTTC. The J gene is TRBJ2-1, the V gene TRBV11-2; D is unclear. The length of the CDR3 is 16 residues. Germline assignment: CDR1 SGHAT and CDR2 FQNNGV.

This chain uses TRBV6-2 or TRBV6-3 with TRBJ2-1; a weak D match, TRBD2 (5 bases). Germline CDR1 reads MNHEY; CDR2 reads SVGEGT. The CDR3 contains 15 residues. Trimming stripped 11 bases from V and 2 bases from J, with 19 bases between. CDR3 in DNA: TGTGCCTGTAGTTTTGTACCGGGAACCTACAATGAGCAGTTCTTC. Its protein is CACSFVPGTYNEQFF.

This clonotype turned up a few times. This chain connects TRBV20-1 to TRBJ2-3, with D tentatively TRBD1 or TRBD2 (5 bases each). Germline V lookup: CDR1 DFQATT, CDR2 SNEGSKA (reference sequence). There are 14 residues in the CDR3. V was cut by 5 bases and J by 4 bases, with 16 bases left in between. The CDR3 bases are TGCAGTGCTGGCCGGGGCAGGGCTGCAGATACGCAGTATTTT. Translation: CSAGRGRAADTQYF.

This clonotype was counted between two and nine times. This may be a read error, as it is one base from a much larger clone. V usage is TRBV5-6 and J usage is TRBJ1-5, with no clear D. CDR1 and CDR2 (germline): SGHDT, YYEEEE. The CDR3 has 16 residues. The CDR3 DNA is TGTGCCAGCAGCTTGGGGGCAGTTTATAGCAGTCAGCCCCAGCATTTT. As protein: CASSLGAVYSSQPQHF.

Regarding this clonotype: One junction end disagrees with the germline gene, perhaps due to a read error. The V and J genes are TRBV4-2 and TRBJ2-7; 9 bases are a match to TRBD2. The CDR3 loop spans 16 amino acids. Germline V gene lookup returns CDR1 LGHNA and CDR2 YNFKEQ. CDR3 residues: CASNQAASGASCEQYF. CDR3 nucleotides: TGTGCCAGCAACCAAGCGGCTAGCGGGGCTTCCTGCGAGCAGTACTTC.